The 20 T cell receptor beta chains listed next were all sequenced from one sample in a study of T cell repertoires and HLA-DP antigens. Libraries were prepared by immunoSEQ multiplex PCR; TCRdb keeps only in-frame clonotypes and omits some of them. The repertoire holds 65,000 to 95,000 clones, over 75% seen once, with about 1.4% in the top ten. These receptors are not linked to any known antigen. The sample taken for sequencing was CD4+ T cells from PBMCs. Receptors were obtained from a man in his fifties or sixties in good health and CMV-seronegative.

Only one count was recorded for this clone. The chain couples TRBV6-4 to TRBJ2-2; D is unresolved. The CDR3 is 13 residues long. Between the trimmed V and J ends, which lost 3 bases and 3 bases, there was a span of 5 bases. CDR1 and CDR2 (germline): MRHNA, SNTAGT. CDR3 nucleotide sequence: TGTGCCAGCAGTGAAGGACACACCGGGGAGCTGTTTTTT. It encodes CASSEGHTGELFF.

The chain links TRBV5-4 to TRBJ1-4; a weak D match, TRBD1 (5 bases). Germline loops: CDR1 SGHNT, CDR2 YYREEE (reference sequence). Trimming took 4 bases from V and 8 from J, leaving 18 bases between them. The CDR3 has 15 residues. This CDR3 is CASSPGPGTEEKLFF. Here the CDR3 DNA reads TGTGCCAGCAGCCCAGGACCAGGGACGGAAGAAAAACTGTTTTTT.

The gene calls are TRBV6-1 and TRBJ2-3; D gene ambiguous. Germline V gene sequence: CDR1 MNHNS, CDR2 SASEGT. V was trimmed by 9 bases and J by 1 base, leaving 11 bases between them. The CDR3 extends over 13 amino acids. Written as DNA, the CDR3 is TGTGCCAGTCGCTCGCGCGGCACAGATACGCAGTATTTT. Translating it yields CASRSRGTDTQYF.

V is TRBV7-8 and J is TRBJ2-5; 10 bases fit TRBD2. Germline trimming cut 2 bases from V and 1 base from J; bases unmatched to any gene: 4. The CDR3 length is 16 residues. Germline CDR1 and CDR2: SGHVS and FQNEAQ. The CDR3 DNA follows: TGTGCCAGCAGCTTACTAGCGGGAGTCGCCCAAGAGACCCAGTACTTC. Amino acid sequence: CASSLLAGVAQETQYF.

The genes are TRBV2 and TRBJ2-2; 10 nucleotides line up with TRBD2. Trimming at V came to 5 bases and at J to 6 bases, leaving 6 bases not matched to a gene. Germline V CDR1 and CDR2: SNHLY, FYNNEI. The CDR3 is 15 amino acids. In nucleotides, the CDR3 is TGTGCCAGCAGTTTAGGGACTAGCGCCCCCGGGGAGCTGTTTTTT. Translated: CASSLGTSAPGELFF.

This chain uses TRBV7-2 with TRBJ1-4; D is perhaps TRBD1 (6 bases). The V gene lost 1 base and the J gene lost 2 bases, with 8 bases spanning the gap. Germline V gene data show CDR1 as SGHTA and CDR2 as FQGNSA. There are 15 residues in the CDR3. The CDR3 here is CASSLGGRTNEKLFF. The CDR3 DNA follows: TGTGCCAGCAGCTTAGGGGGGCGCACTAATGAAAAACTGTTTTTT.

This clone was seen more than once but under ten times. The chain carries TRBV7-6 and TRBJ1-5; 7 nucleotides line up with TRBD1. Germline loops: CDR1 SGHVS, CDR2 FNYEAQ. V gave up 5 bases and J gave up 0 bases; unmatched junction bases: 13. CDR3 size: 18 residues. CDR3 sequence (DNA): TGTGCCAGCAGCCAAAGGGACAGATCTATCCGTAGCAATCAGCCCCAGCATTTT. Residues: CASSQRDRSIRSNQPQHF.

This clone was seen a handful of times. The V call is TRBV7-9, the J call TRBJ1-1; tentative D call: TRBD1 (6 bases). Germline CDR1 reads SEHNR; CDR2 reads FQNEAQ (reference sequence). The CDR3 covers 14 residues. Trimming shortened V by 3 bases and J by 0 bases, and 8 bases separated the two germline ends. In nucleotides, the CDR3 is TGTGCCAGCAGCTTGACAGGCATGAACACTGAAGCTTTCTTT. This codes for CASSLTGMNTEAFF.

V and J are TRBV5-6 and TRBJ1-2; no clear D. Germline-derived CDR1 and CDR2 are SGHDT and YYEEEE. Trimming removed 1 base at V and 3 bases at J, with 13 bases between. The CDR3 runs to 15 residues. Here the CDR3 reads CASSLTATEYYGYTF. DNA for the CDR3: TGTGCCAGCAGCTTGACGGCCACCGAGTACTATGGCTACACCTTC. Based on the CDR3 plus reference TRBV5-6 and TRBJ1-2, the full variable domain is DAGVTQSPTHLIKTRGQQVTLRCSPKSGHDTVSWYQQALGQGPQFIFQYYEEEERQRGNFPDRFSGHQFPNYSSELNVNALLLGDSALYLCASSLTATEYYGYTFGSGTRLTVV.

The chain has TRBV2 and TRBJ2-3; D is unclear. V was trimmed by 3 bases and J by 4 bases, leaving 11 bases between them. CDR3 length: 14 amino acids. Looked up from germline, CDR1 is SNHLY and CDR2 is FYNNEI. This CDR3 reads CASSEIRSADTQYF. DNA for the CDR3: TGTGCCAGCAGTGAGATACGTTCCGCAGATACGCAGTATTTT.

This chain connects TRBV6-1 to TRBJ2-6, with TRBD1 identical over 8 bases. Germline trimming cut 4 bases from V and 4 bases from J; bases unmatched to any gene: 9. Germline V gives CDR1 MNHNS, CDR2 SASEGT. This CDR3 contains 17 residues. In nucleotides, the CDR3 is TGTGCCAGCAGTGGCGGACAGGGATCGTCGGGGGCCAACGTCCTGACTTTC. It encodes CASSGGQGSSGANVLTF.

The DNA of the CDR3 is TGTGCCAGCAGTGACCAGGGACGCGCAGATACGCAGTATTTT. Its translation is CASSDQGRADTQYF. The rearrangement uses TRBV2 and TRBJ2-3, with D perhaps assigned TRBD1 or TRBD2 (5 bases each). Germline lookup yields CDR1 SNHLY and CDR2 FYNNEI. Trimming stripped 3 bases from V and 4 bases from J, with 11 bases between. The CDR3 contains 14 residues.

This clone was seen just once. The rearrangement uses TRBV7-2 and TRBJ2-1, with unresolved D. This CDR3 has 14 amino acids. The germline V gene has CDR1 SGHTA and CDR2 FQGNSA. The V and J ends lost 4 bases and 9 bases respectively, with 16 bases between them. In nucleotides, the CDR3 is TGTGCCAGCAGCTCTACCCCAACGGCAGGTGAGCAGTTCTTC. It translates to CASSSTPTAGEQFF. The whole variable domain, filled in from reference TRBV7-2 and TRBJ2-1, reads GAGVSQSPSNKVTEKGKDVELRCDPISGHTALYWYRQSLGQGLEFLIYFQGNSAPDKSGLPSDRFSAERTGGSVSTLTIQRTQQEDSAVYLCASSSTPTAGEQFFGPGTRLTVL.

This clone occurred many times. This chain links TRBV7-2 with TRBJ1-2; D ambiguous. CDR3 length: 15 amino acids. CDR1 and CDR2 from the germline V gene are SGHTA and FQGNSA. Trimming removed 5 bases at V and 1 base at J, with 14 bases between. CDR3 sequence (DNA): TGTGCCAGCAGCCATGCTTGGTACAGTAACTATGGCTACACCTTC. Its protein product is CASSHAWYSNYGYTF.

The V and J genes are TRBV2 and TRBJ2-3; the D gene is possibly TRBD1 (6 bases). CDR1 and CDR2 (germline): SNHLY, FYNNEI. This CDR3 is built from 16 residues. V was cut by 6 bases and J by 2 bases, with 18 bases left in between. CDR3 bases: TGTGCCAGCAGGGGGGCTGGAAGCACGCACACAGATACGCAGTATTTT. It specifies CASRGAGSTHTDTQYF.

The chain couples TRBV5-4 to TRBJ2-1; unclear D gene. There are 12 residues in the CDR3. With 4 bases removed from V and 4 bases from J, the gap between germline ends came to 6 bases. CDR1 is SGHNT, CDR2 YYREEE, per germline (reference sequence). The CDR3 DNA reads as TGTGCCAGCAGCCTTATATACAATGAGCAGTTCTTC. Amino acid sequence: CASSLIYNEQFF.

This clone was detected a few times. The V and J genes are TRBV5-1 and TRBJ1-3; 12 bases match TRBD1. V was clipped by 4 bases and J by 7 bases; unmatched bases: 3. The CDR3 is 14 residues long. Per the germline V gene, CDR1 is SGHRS and CDR2 is YFSETQ. The CDR3 bases are TGCGCCAGCAGCCAGGGACAGGGGGCTAACACCATATATTTT. Amino acid sequence: CASSQGQGANTIYF. Together with reference TRBV5-1 and TRBJ1-3, the CDR3 gives the full variable domain: KAGVTQTPRYLIKTRGQQVTLSCSPISGHRSVSWYQQTPGQGLQFLFEYFSETQRNKGNFPGRFSGRQFSNSRSEMNVSTLELGDSALYLCASSQGQGANTIYFGEGSWLTVV.

This chain's CDR3 is CASSLRRGEENIQYF. Written as DNA, the CDR3 is TGTGCCAGCAGCTTGCGCAGGGGGGAGGAAAACATTCAGTACTTC. The rearrangement joins TRBV11-2 to TRBJ2-4; possible D gene TRBD1, 7 bases. V lost 3 bases, J lost 5 bases, and 14 bases lay in between. The CDR3 length is 15 residues. Per germline, CDR1 SGHAT and CDR2 FQNNGV.

The chain has TRBV10-3 and TRBJ1-4, with 8 bases fitting TRBD1. Germline trimming cut 0 bases from V and 7 bases from J; bases unmatched to any gene: 4. The germline gives CDR1 ENHRY, CDR2 SYGVKD. The CDR3 spans 15 residues. The CDR3: CAISESGTGAEKLFF. Written as DNA, the CDR3 is TGTGCCATCAGTGAGTCCGGGACAGGAGCTGAAAAACTGTTTTTT.

J is TRBJ1-3 and V is TRBV13; D is unresolved. Per germline, CDR1 PRHDT and CDR2 FYEKMQ (reference sequence). The CDR3 covers 14 residues. V was cut by 4 bases and J by 0 bases, with 7 bases left in between. The CDR3 region is CASSSRSSGNTIYF. CDR3 DNA: TGTGCCAGCAGCTCCAGGAGCTCTGGAAACACCATATATTTT.